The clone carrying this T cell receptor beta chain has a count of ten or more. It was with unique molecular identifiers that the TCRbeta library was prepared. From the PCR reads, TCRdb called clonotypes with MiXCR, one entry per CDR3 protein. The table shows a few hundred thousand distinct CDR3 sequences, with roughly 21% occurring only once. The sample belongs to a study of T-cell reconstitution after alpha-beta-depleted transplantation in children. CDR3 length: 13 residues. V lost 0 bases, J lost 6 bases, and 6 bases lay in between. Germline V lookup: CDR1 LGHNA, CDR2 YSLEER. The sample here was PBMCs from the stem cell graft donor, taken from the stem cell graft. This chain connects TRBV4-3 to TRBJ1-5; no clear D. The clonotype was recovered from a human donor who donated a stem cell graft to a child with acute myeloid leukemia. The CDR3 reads CASSQDLLQPQHF. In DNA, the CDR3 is TGCGCCAGCAGCCAAGATCTCCTTCAGCCCCAGCATTTT.